These T cell receptor beta chains were read from a single sample in a study of molecular identifiers for immune sequencing clone quantification. TCRdb used MiXCR to reprocess the PCR reads, holding one entry per CDR3 protein. This sample yields hundreds of thousands of distinct CDR3 sequences, of which about 25% are seen a single time; about 0.84% belongs to the top ten. The source material was naive CD8+ T cells from blood, with Jurkat cell RNA spiked in. These receptors were taken from a human donor in good health. Some libraries in this study had Jurkat cell RNA spiked in. Both conserved end residues are part of each CDR3. Fields, in order: D gene, clone size, V gene, J gene, CDR3 protein, CDR3 DNA. A D gene is named only where the DNA matches it firmly. Clone size, where shown, is once, few, many, or a class for clones that have expanded.

TRBD2	many	TRBV20-1	TRBJ2-7	CSARGSVAGEISYEQYF	TGCAGTGCTAGAGGGTCGGTAGCGGGGGAAATCTCCTACGAGCAGTACTTC
NA	many	TRBV20-1	TRBJ2-7	CSASSTRNYEQYF	TGCAGTGCGTCTTCAACCAGAAACTACGAGCAGTACTTC
NA	few	TRBV4-3	TRBJ1-2	CASSQVGDLYGYTF	TGCGCCAGCAGCCAAGTAGGGGATCTCTATGGCTACACCTTC
NA	NA	TRBV6-1	TRBJ2-7	CASSEAGGWTYYEQYF	TGTGCCAGCAGTGAAGCGGGGGGTTGGACCTACTACGAGCAGTACTTC
TRBD1	NA	TRBV4-1	TRBJ1-1	CASSQAQGGNTEAFF	TGCGCCAGCAGCCAGGCACAGGGGGGGAACACTGAAGCTTTCTTT
TRBD1	NA	TRBV27	TRBJ2-3	CASSSGSTGYDKITPTQYF	TGTGCCAGCAGTTCCGGCTCGACAGGGTACGACAAAATAACTCCTACGCAGTATTTT
TRBD1	few	TRBV7-8	TRBJ2-2	CASSHSRDRGDTGELFF	TGTGCCAGCAGCCATAGCAGGGACAGGGGAGACACCGGGGAGCTGTTTTTT
NA	many	TRBV7-9	TRBJ2-2	CASSFPVSSGELFF	TGTGCCAGCAGCTTCCCTGTGAGTTCCGGGGAGCTGTTTTTT
NA	many	TRBV20-1	TRBJ2-3	CSARALDFSTDTQYF	TGCAGTGCTAGAGCATTGGATTTTAGCACAGATACGCAGTATTTT
TRBD1	many	TRBV10-2	TRBJ1-5	CASGDRDDSNQPQHF	TGCGCCAGCGGGGACAGAGACGATAGCAATCAGCCCCAGCATTTT
NA	NA	TRBV2	TRBJ2-7	CASSGGGGLYEQYF	TGTGCCAGCAGTGGCGGTGGGGGGCTCTACGAGCAGTACTTC
NA	many	TRBV12-5	TRBJ2-5	CASGLQGQETQYF	TGTGCTAGTGGTTTGCAGGGACAAGAGACCCAGTACTTC
TRBD1	few	TRBV4-1	TRBJ2-5	CASSPWDRVKTQYF	TGCGCCAGCAGCCCGTGGGACAGGGTCAAGACCCAGTACTTC